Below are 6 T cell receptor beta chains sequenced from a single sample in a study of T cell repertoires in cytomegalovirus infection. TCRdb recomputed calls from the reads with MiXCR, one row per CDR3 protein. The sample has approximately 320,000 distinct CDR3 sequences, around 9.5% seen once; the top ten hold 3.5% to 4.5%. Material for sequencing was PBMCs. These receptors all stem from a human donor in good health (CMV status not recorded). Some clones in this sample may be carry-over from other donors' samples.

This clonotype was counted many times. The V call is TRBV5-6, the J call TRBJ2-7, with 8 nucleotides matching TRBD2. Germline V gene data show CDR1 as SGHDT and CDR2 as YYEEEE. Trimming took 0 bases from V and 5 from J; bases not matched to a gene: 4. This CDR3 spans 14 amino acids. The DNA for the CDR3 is TGTGCCAGCAGCTTGGTGCGGGGGGTCCACGAGCAGTACTTC. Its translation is CASSLVRGVHEQYF.

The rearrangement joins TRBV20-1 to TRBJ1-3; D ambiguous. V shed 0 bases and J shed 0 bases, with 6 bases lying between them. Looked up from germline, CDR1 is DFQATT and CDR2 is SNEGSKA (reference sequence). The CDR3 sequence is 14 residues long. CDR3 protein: CSARDLYSGNTIYF. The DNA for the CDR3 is TGCAGTGCTAGAGATCTCTACTCTGGAAACACCATATATTTT.

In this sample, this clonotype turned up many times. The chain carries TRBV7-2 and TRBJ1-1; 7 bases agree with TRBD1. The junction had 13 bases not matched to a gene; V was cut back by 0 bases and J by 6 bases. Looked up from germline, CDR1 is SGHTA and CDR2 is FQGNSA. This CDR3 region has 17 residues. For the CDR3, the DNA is TGTGCCAGCAGCTTAGCGGGGACAGTGAAGGTAGTGGCTGAAGCTTTCTTT. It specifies CASSLAGTVKVVAEAFF.

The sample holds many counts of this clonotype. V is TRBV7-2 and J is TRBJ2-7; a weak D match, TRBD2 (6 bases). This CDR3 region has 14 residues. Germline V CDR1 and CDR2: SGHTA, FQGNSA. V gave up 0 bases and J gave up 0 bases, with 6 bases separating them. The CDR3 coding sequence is TGTGCCAGCAGCTTAGCGACTAGCTCCTACGAGCAGTACTTC. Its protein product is CASSLATSSYEQYF.

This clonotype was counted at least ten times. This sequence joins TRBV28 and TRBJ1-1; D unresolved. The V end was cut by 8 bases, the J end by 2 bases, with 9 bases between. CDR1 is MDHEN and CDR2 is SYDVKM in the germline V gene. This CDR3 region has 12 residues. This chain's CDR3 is CASWDTNTEAFF. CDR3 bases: TGTGCCAGCTGGGATACAAACACTGAAGCTTTCTTT.

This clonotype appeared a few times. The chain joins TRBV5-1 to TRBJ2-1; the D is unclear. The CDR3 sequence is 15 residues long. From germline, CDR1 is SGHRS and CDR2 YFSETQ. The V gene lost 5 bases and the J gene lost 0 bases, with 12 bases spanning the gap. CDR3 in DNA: TGCGCCAGCAGTTTCGCCCCAAACTCCTACAATGAGCAGTTCTTC. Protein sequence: CASSFAPNSYNEQFF.